Following are 28 T cell receptor beta chains from one sample sequenced in a study of tissue T cells after allogeneic stem cell transplantation. Regarding time point: mouse harvest day 7 after allogeneic transplant. Each mouse received 10^7 T-cell-depleted marrow cells plus 10^6 splenic CD5+ T cells by tail vein. Libraries were prepared by immunoSEQ multiplex PCR; TCRdb keeps only in-frame clonotypes and omits some of them. The table has some 10,000 clones, 35% to 40% seen once. Sequencing was done on a sample of skin. The receptors were gathered from a female BALB/c mouse given C57BL/6 T cells with graft-versus-host disease after an allogeneic hematopoietic cell transplant.

To note about this clone: Genes and germline are mouse. The read ends 1 residue shy of where the CDR3 ends; the end is completed using the germline J gene. V gene TRBV26 combines with J gene TRBJ2-1, with D maybe TRBD1 (6 bases). This CDR3 has 14 residues. With 6 bases removed from V and 1 base from J, the gap between germline ends came to 10 bases. Per germline, CDR1 KGHPV and CDR2 FQNQEV (reference sequence). The CDR3 sequence is CASSLDRNYAEQFF. The sequenced part of the CDR3 DNA is TGTGCCAGCAGCCTCGACAGGAACTATGCTGAGCAGTTC.

In its sample, this clone is medium-sized. The genes are named according to mouse. With the read ending 1 residue before the CDR3 end, the germline J gene is used to fill in that end. The rearrangement joins TRBV13-1 to TRBJ2-7; unclear D gene. The V gene's germline CDR1 is NSHNY and CDR2 SYGAGN. Trimming pared 2 bases from V and 0 bases from J, leaving 6 bases between. There are 13 residues in the CDR3. CDR3 DNA, as far as it was read: TGTGCCAGCAGTGACAGGAGCTCCTATGAACAGTAC. It is translated as CASSDRSSYEQY. From start to end, the CDR3 is CASSDRSSYEQYF.

Details on this clone: Mouse germline and gene names are used. Sequencing ends 1 residue short of the CDR3 end; the germline J gene provides the rest. The rearrangement uses TRBV23 and TRBJ1-1; the D call TRBD1 from the table was never checked on the DNA. The CDR3 runs to 14 residues. CDR1 is KGHTA and CDR2 is FQNQQP in the germline V gene. Partial CDR3 DNA: TGCTCCAGCAGCCACCGGGACAAATACACAGAAGTCTTC. This sequence encodes CSSSHRDKYTEVF. The whole CDR3 sequence is CSSSHRDKYTEVFF.

By sample fraction, this clone is medium-sized. Genes and germline come from the mouse. The covered CDR3 bases are TGCTCCAGCAGTCAATCGGCAGGGGGAAACTCCGACTACACC. Its translation: CSSSQSAGGNSDYT. The entire CDR3 protein is CSSSQSAGGNSDYTF. The gene calls are TRBV23 and TRBJ1-2; the table's D call TRBD1 went unverified against the DNA. From the germline J gene comes the end of the CDR3, since the read stops 1 residue before it. Germline values: CDR1 KGHTA, CDR2 FQNQQP. This CDR3 comprises 15 residues.

Remarks on this clone: The genes are named according to mouse. The read is 1 residue too short to cover the CDR3 end, so that end is filled in from the germline J gene. The chain links TRBV3 to TRBJ2-2; 9 bases line up with TRBD2. J gave up 4 bases and V 5 bases, and 5 bases lay outside the gene matches. The CDR3 is 15 amino acids. Germline loops: CDR1 SNHLY, CDR2 FYNGKV (reference sequence). The CDR3 here is CASSQRLGATGQLYF. Incomplete CDR3 DNA: TGTGCCAGCAGCCAGAGACTGGGGGCCACCGGGCAGCTCTAC.

Comments on this clone: Gene names follow the mouse nomenclature. The read stops 1 residue short of the end of the CDR3; the missing end is completed from the germline J gene. V and J are TRBV23 and TRBJ2-2; no DNA check was done on the table's D call, TRBD1. This CDR3 has 15 residues. Per germline, CDR1 KGHTA and CDR2 FQNQQP. The CDR3 here is CSSSQSSGNTGQLYF. The sequenced part of the CDR3 DNA is TGCTCCAGCAGTCAATCCTCAGGAAACACCGGGCAGCTCTAC. Supplemented by reference TRBV23 and TRBJ2-2, the full variable domain reads DAAVTQKPRYLIKMKGQEAEMKCIPEKGHTAVFWYQQKQSKELKFLIYFQNQQPLDQIDMVKERFSAVCPSSSLCSLGIRTCEAEDSALYLCSSSQSSGNTGQLYFGEGSKLTVL.

As for this clone: The gene names here belong to mouse. The CDR3 goes on 1 residue after the read ends, and that part is filled in from the germline J gene. The chain links TRBV26 to TRBJ2-4, with 9 bases lining up with TRBD2. With V trimmed by 2 bases and J by 2 bases, 5 bases remained unmatched. Germline V lookup: CDR1 KGHPV, CDR2 FQNQEV (reference sequence). This CDR3 contains 16 residues. Here the CDR3 reads CASSLQTGGSQNTLYF. The part of the CDR3 DNA that was read is TGTGCCAGCAGTCTGCAGACTGGGGGCTCTCAAAACACCTTGTAC.

This clone was detected a few times. Gene names are the mouse ones. The CDR3 extends 1 residue past the end of the read, so its final part is completed from the germline J gene. The chain combines TRBV26 with TRBJ2-7; D not certain. The germline V gene has CDR1 KGHPV and CDR2 FQNQEV (reference sequence). V lost 2 bases and J 0 bases, leaving 5 bases between the germline ends. The CDR3 length is 13 residues. CDR3 DNA, as far as it was read: TGTGCCAGCAGTCTGCCCTTCTCCTATGAACAGTAC. Translated: CASSLPFSYEQY. The full-length CDR3 reads as CASSLPFSYEQYF. The full variable domain, with the rest looked up from reference TRBV26 and TRBJ2-7, is NSKVIQTPRYLVKGQGQKAKMRCIPEKGHPVVFWYQQNKNNEFKFLINFQNQEVLQQIDMTEKRFSAECPSNSPCSLEIQSSEAGDSALYLCASSLPFSYEQYFGPGTRLTVL.

A remark on this clone: Mouse gene names and germline throughout. With the read ending 1 residue before the CDR3 end, the germline J gene is used to fill in that end. The rearrangement joins TRBV16 to TRBJ1-6, with TRBD1 matching over 7 bases. TRBJ1-6 belongs to the ORF category, with a function that is uncertain. V shed 2 bases, J shed 4 bases, and the junction held 2 bases outside the gene matches. Germline V lookup: CDR1 SGHSA, CDR2 FRNQAP. The CDR3 is made up of 15 amino acids. CDR3 in amino acids: CASSLRQGYNSPLYF. CDR3 DNA, as far as it was read: TGTGCAAGCAGCTTAAGACAGGGTTATAATTCGCCCCTCTAC.

On this clone: Mouse gene names apply. The read stops 1 residue short of the end of the CDR3; the missing end is completed from the germline J gene. The chain links TRBV26 to TRBJ2-4; 8 bases match TRBD1. Trimming at V came to 6 bases and at J to 0 bases, leaving 2 bases not matched to a gene. Germline V gene sequence: CDR1 KGHPV, CDR2 FQNQEV (reference sequence). The CDR3 sequence is 14 residues long. The DNA read from the CDR3 is TGTGCCAGCAGGGACAGGGATAGTCAAAACACCTTGTAC. Its translation is CASRDRDSQNTLY. In full, the CDR3 is CASRDRDSQNTLYF. The entire variable domain, with the rest obtained from reference TRBV26 and TRBJ2-4, is as follows: NSKVIQTPRYLVKGQGQKAKMRCIPEKGHPVVFWYQQNKNNEFKFLINFQNQEVLQQIDMTEKRFSAECPSNSPCSLEIQSSEAGDSALYLCASRDRDSQNTLYFGAGTRLSVL.

Comments on this clone: The gene names here belong to mouse. The CDR3 end falls 1 residue outside the read, so it is completed with the germline J gene. Other DNA sequences from this sample encode an identical CDR3 as well. This rearrangement joins TRBV26 to TRBJ2-3; D is possibly TRBD1 (5 bases). Trimming pared 2 bases from V and 0 bases from J, leaving 6 bases between. The CDR3 sequence is 14 residues long. The germline gives CDR1 KGHPV, CDR2 FQNQEV (reference sequence). CDR3 DNA, as far as it was read: TGTGCCAGCAGTCTGCAGGGAAGTGCAGAAACGCTGTAT. Translated: CASSLQGSAETLY. The full CDR3 reads CASSLQGSAETLYF.

On this clone itself: Mouse germline and gene names are used. The DNA ends 1 residue before the CDR3 does, and the rest of the CDR3 is filled in from the germline J gene. This chain links TRBV26 with TRBJ2-5; 7 positions agree with TRBD2. The length of the CDR3 is 14 residues. Germline V CDR1 and CDR2: KGHPV, FQNQEV (reference sequence). The V segment lost 3 bases and the J segment 1 base; nucleotides outside the gene matches: 1. The CDR3 DNA, read in part, is TGTGCCAGCAGTCTCCTGGGGGACCAAGACACCCAGTAC. Residues: CASSLLGDQDTQY. The full CDR3 is CASSLLGDQDTQYF.

As for this clone: The genes and germline here are from mouse. Coverage ceases 1 residue before the CDR3 finishes, and the germline J gene fills in the end. The chain links TRBV19 to TRBJ2-1; 11 bases align to TRBD2. V gave up 1 base and J gave up 7 bases; unmatched junction bases: 7. This CDR3 is 16 amino acids long. The germline CDR1 and CDR2 sequences are FNHDT and SITEND (reference sequence). The CDR3 sequence: CASSIHWGGARAEQFF. Incomplete CDR3 DNA: TGTGCCAGCAGTATACACTGGGGGGGCGCCAGGGCTGAGCAGTTC.

On this clone: Each gene name is a mouse one. The read ends 1 residue early relative to the CDR3; the germline J gene fills the gap. This chain joins TRBV12-2 and TRBJ2-5, with a weak D call TRBD1 (7 bases). V was shortened by 0 bases and J by 6 bases, with 12 bases between the two germline ends. The CDR3 spans 14 residues. From germline, CDR1 is SGHLS and CDR2 HYDKME. This chain's CDR3 is CASSLVRGRDTQYF. The DNA read from the CDR3 is TGTGCCAGCTCTCTCGTAAGGGGGCGGGACACCCAGTAC. Together with reference TRBV12-2 and TRBJ2-5, the CDR3 gives the full variable domain: NSGVVQSPRYIIKGKGERSILKCIPISGHLSVAWYQQTQGQELKFFIQHYDKMERDKGNLPSRFSVQQFDDYHSEMNMSALELEDSAVYFCASSLVRGRDTQYFGPGTRLLVL.

Details on this clone: Gene names and germline match the mouse. Read data end 1 residue before the CDR3 end; the end is taken from the germline J gene. V is TRBV14 and J is TRBJ1-1, with D tentatively TRBD1 (5 bases). The CDR3 loop spans 12 amino acids. The V and J ends lost 1 base and 9 bases respectively, with 10 bases between them. Germline V gives CDR1 SGHDT, CDR2 FRDEAV. The sequenced CDR3 bases are TGTGCCAGCAGTTTCGGGGGGAGGAAAGTCTTC. Protein product: CASSFGGRKVF. The entire CDR3 sequence reads CASSFGGRKVFF.

This clone has just a few counts. Gene names refer to mouse genes. Sequencing ends 1 residue short of the CDR3 end; the germline J gene provides the rest. The genes are TRBV26 and TRBJ1-2; no clear D. Trimming removed 3 bases at V and 0 bases at J, with 5 bases between. Germline CDR1 KGHPV, CDR2 FQNQEV (reference sequence). This CDR3 is built from 13 residues. CDR3 DNA (partial): TGTGCCAGCAGTCTTTTTGCAAACTCCGACTACACC. It encodes CASSLFANSDYT. The full CDR3 reads CASSLFANSDYTF. The entire variable domain, with the rest obtained from reference TRBV26 and TRBJ1-2, is as follows: NSKVIQTPRYLVKGQGQKAKMRCIPEKGHPVVFWYQQNKNNEFKFLINFQNQEVLQQIDMTEKRFSAECPSNSPCSLEIQSSEAGDSALYLCASSLFANSDYTFGSGTRLLVI.

This clone has only a few counts. The genes are named according to mouse. Sequencing ends 1 residue short of the CDR3 end; the germline J gene provides the rest. The chain uses TRBV26 and TRBJ2-7; 10 nucleotides agree with TRBD2. V lost 0 bases to trimming and J lost 3 bases; unmatched junction nucleotides: 2. This CDR3 has 15 residues. The germline CDR1 and CDR2 sequences are KGHPV and FQNQEV (reference sequence). CDR3 DNA, as far as it was read: TGTGCCAGCAGTCTGTCAAACTGGGGGGGCTATGAACAGTAC. It translates to CASSLSNWGGYEQY. The entire CDR3 is CASSLSNWGGYEQYF.

With respect to this clone: Gene names are the mouse ones. The read ends 1 residue before the CDR3 terminus; that terminus is restored from the germline J gene. The chain recombines TRBV15 with TRBJ2-5, with 9 positions matching TRBD1. J lost 4 bases, V lost 0 bases, and 2 bases had no gene match. The CDR3 totals 15 residues. CDR1 is SGHND and CDR2 is FRSKSL in the germline V gene. CDR3 protein: CASSLAQGAEDTQYF. The DNA read from the CDR3 is TGTGCCAGCAGTTTAGCACAGGGGGCGGAAGACACCCAGTAC.

With regard to this clone: Gene names denote mouse genes. The missing CDR3 end, 1 residue past where the read stops, is filled in from the germline J gene. The chain joins TRBV26 to TRBJ1-6, with D perhaps matching TRBD1 (5 bases). TRBJ1-6 is an ORF for which the function is uncertain. The CDR3 spans 14 residues. CDR1 and CDR2 (germline): KGHPV, FQNQEV (reference sequence). Trimming removed 4 bases from V and 3 bases from J, with 7 bases in between. The part of the CDR3 DNA that was read is TGTGCCAGCAGTCGAGGGGACTATAATTCGCCCCTCTAC. Translation: CASSRGDYNSPLY. The complete CDR3 sequence is CASSRGDYNSPLYF.

As to this clone: Here the gene names and germline are mouse. With the read ending 1 residue before the CDR3 end, the germline J gene is used to fill in that end. This chain uses TRBV26 with TRBJ2-3; no clear D. The ends were cut back, 2 bases at V and 6 bases at J, with 6 bases in the middle. This CDR3 comprises 12 residues. Germline V gene data show CDR1 as KGHPV and CDR2 as FQNQEV (reference sequence). CDR3 loop: CASSLGEETLYF. Partial CDR3 DNA: TGTGCCAGCAGTCTGGGGGAGGAAACGCTGTAT.

This clone has more than one count but fewer than ten. Germline and genes here are mouse. The read terminates 1 residue ahead of where the CDR3 ends, so the germline J gene completes it. The chain recombines TRBV26 with TRBJ2-2; 7 bases match TRBD1. The length of the CDR3 is 14 residues. From germline, CDR1 is KGHPV and CDR2 FQNQEV (reference sequence). J was trimmed by 1 base and V by 4 bases; bases with no gene match: 0. The DNA read from the CDR3 is TGTGCCAGCAGTCGACAGGGAAACACCGGGCAGCTCTAC. Translated: CASSRQGNTGQLY. The CDR3 in full is CASSRQGNTGQLYF.

Remarks on this clone: Germline and genes here are mouse. With the read ending 1 residue before the CDR3 end, the germline J gene is used to fill in that end. V usage is TRBV29 and J usage is TRBJ1-6; D ambiguous. TRBJ1-6 falls under the ORF class, with uncertain function. Germline loops: CDR1 MSHET, CDR2 SYDVDS. CDR3 length: 16 amino acids. V shed 5 bases and J shed 0 bases, with 11 bases lying between them. This CDR3 reads CASSPARVSYNSPLYF. The sequenced part of the CDR3 DNA is TGTGCTAGCAGTCCCGCACGGGTTTCCTATAATTCGCCCCTCTAC.

In its sample, this clone was seen a few times. Any gene name here is a mouse gene name. Read sequence stops 1 residue before the CDR3 end, and the germline J gene provides the missing end. V gene TRBV19 combines with J gene TRBJ2-7; D not resolved. V gave up 7 bases and J gave up 3 bases, with 8 bases separating them. Germline V gene lookup returns CDR1 FNHDT and CDR2 SITEND (reference sequence). This CDR3 contains 11 residues. CDR3 DNA (partial): TGTGCCAGCTCGGCAGTCTATGAACAGTAC. Encoded protein: CASSAVYEQY. The CDR3 in full is CASSAVYEQYF.

Concerning this clone: Mouse gene names apply. The CDR3 sequence: CASSRRQGAGDTEVFF. The CDR3 bases that were read are TGTGCCAGCAGTCGAAGGCAGGGGGCAGGAGACACAGAAGTCTTC. The chain joins TRBV26 to TRBJ1-1; TRBD1 aligns across 8 bases. The CDR3 extends 1 residue past the end of the read, so its final part is completed from the germline J gene. Looked up from germline, CDR1 is KGHPV and CDR2 is FQNQEV (reference sequence). This CDR3 spans 16 amino acids. The J segment lost 3 bases and the V segment lost 4 bases, leaving 10 bases of the junction unmatched.

This clone has only a few counts. Gene names and germline refer to mouse. Sequencing ends 1 residue short of the CDR3 end; the germline J gene provides the rest. The V gene is TRBV19, the J gene TRBJ2-2, with D tentatively TRBD1 (6 bases). V was cut by 2 bases and J by 4 bases, with 12 bases left in between. Looked up from germline, CDR1 is FNHDT and CDR2 is SITEND (reference sequence). The CDR3 covers 15 residues. The covered CDR3 bases are TGTGCCAGCAGTATTGCAGGGGCGCCCACCGGGCAGCTCTAC. This encodes CASSIAGAPTGQLY. The whole CDR3 protein is CASSIAGAPTGQLYF.

Concerning this clone: Genes here carry mouse names. CDR3 DNA (partial): TGTGGTGCTAGGGACAGGGGCACCGGGCAGCTCTAC. It yields the protein CGARDRGTGQLY. Given in full, the CDR3 is CGARDRGTGQLYF. This sequence joins TRBV20 and TRBJ2-2; D is perhaps TRBD1 (6 bases). The missing CDR3 end, 1 residue past where the read stops, is filled in from the germline J gene. The V gene lost 0 bases and the J gene lost 4 bases, with 6 bases spanning the gap. The CDR3 is 13 residues long. Germline assignment: CDR1 GFQATS and CDR2 STVNSAI. The complete variable domain, with remaining parts taken from reference TRBV20 and TRBJ2-2, reads GALVYQYPRRTICKSGTSMRMECQAVGFQATSVAWYRQSPQKTFELIALSTVNSAIKYEQNFTQEKFPISHPNLSFSSMTVLNAYLEDRGLYLCGARDRGTGQLYFGEGSKLTVL.

The sample holds a few counts of this clone. The genes are named according to mouse. The read comes to an end 1 residue before the CDR3 does, leaving the germline J gene to fill in the end. This sample also contains other DNA sequences that code for the same CDR3. The chain couples TRBV26 to TRBJ2-2, with 9 bases aligning to TRBD2. CDR1 and CDR2 from the germline V gene are KGHPV and FQNQEV (reference sequence). With 1 base clipped from V and 4 bases from J, the junction kept 1 base outside the gene matches. CDR3 size: 15 residues. CDR3 bases read: TGTGCCAGCAGTCTGTTGGGGGGGCGCACCGGGCAGCTCTAC. Amino acids: CASSLLGGRTGQLY. The entire CDR3 reads CASSLLGGRTGQLYF. The variable domain in full, with the rest retrieved from reference TRBV26 and TRBJ2-2, is NSKVIQTPRYLVKGQGQKAKMRCIPEKGHPVVFWYQQNKNNEFKFLINFQNQEVLQQIDMTEKRFSAECPSNSPCSLEIQSSEAGDSALYLCASSLLGGRTGQLYFGEGSKLTVL.

This clone appeared a few times. Gene names and germline match the mouse. The sequence runs out 1 residue before the end of the CDR3; the remainder is reconstructed from the germline J gene. The rearrangement links TRBV23 to TRBJ2-3; the table names TRBD1, a call not compared with the DNA. This CDR3 contains 14 residues. Germline CDR1 KGHTA, CDR2 FQNQQP. The CDR3 bases that were read are TGCTCCAGCAGTATCACATTTAGTGCAGAAACGCTGTAT. Its translation is CSSSITFSAETLY. The CDR3 reads in full as CSSSITFSAETLYF. The full variable domain, with the rest looked up from reference TRBV23 and TRBJ2-3, is DAAVTQKPRYLIKMKGQEAEMKCIPEKGHTAVFWYQQKQSKELKFLIYFQNQQPLDQIDMVKERFSAVCPSSSLCSLGIRTCEAEDSALYLCSSSITFSAETLYFGSGTRLTVL.